Presented here are 17 T cell receptor beta chains from one specimen sequenced in a study of beta chain features in type 1 diabetes. Since all of the isolated RNA was reverse transcribed, expressed TCRB transcripts were what got sequenced. Data came from immunoSEQ multiplex PCR; TCRdb stores just in-frame clones and leaves some out. The sample comprises about 360,000 clones, roughly 12% of which are singletons, and 0.017% rests with the top ten. Sequencing input: naive CD4+ T cells from blood. Receptors originate from a man aged 18 to 30 in good health.

The chain recombines TRBV11-3 with TRBJ2-1; TRBD1 might be the D (5 bases). The CDR3 totals 13 residues. The V gene's germline CDR1 is SGHNT and CDR2 YENEEA. Trimming shortened V by 3 bases and J by 8 bases, and 11 bases separated the two germline ends. CDR3 sequence (DNA): TGTGCCAGCAGCTTTAGGGGCGAGTATGAGCAGTTCTTC. Protein sequence: CASSFRGEYEQFF.

This clone has a handful of counts. The chain combines TRBV29-1 with TRBJ2-3, with 7 nucleotides matching TRBD2. J gave up 1 base and V 3 bases, and 4 bases lay outside the gene matches. The CDR3 extends over 14 amino acids. The germline V gene has CDR1 SQVTM and CDR2 ANQGSEA. Here the CDR3 DNA reads TGCAGCGTTGAGCCTAGCGGTGGCACAGATACGCAGTATTTT. It yields the protein CSVEPSGGTDTQYF.

This chain connects TRBV9 to TRBJ2-3, with 7 bases lining up with TRBD2. Germline V lookup: CDR1 SGDLS, CDR2 YYNGEE. CDR3 length equals 16 residues. V gave up 0 bases and J gave up 0 bases; unmatched junction bases: 4. Here the CDR3 DNA reads TGTGCCAGCAGCGTAGCTGGGGGGGACAGCACAGATACGCAGTATTTT. This sequence encodes CASSVAGGDSTDTQYF. The entire variable domain, with the rest obtained from reference TRBV9 and TRBJ2-3, is as follows: DSGVTQTPKHLITATGQRVTLRCSPRSGDLSVYWYQQSLDQGLQFLIQYYNGEERAKGNILERFSAQQFPDLHSELNLSSLELGDSALYFCASSVAGGDSTDTQYFGPGTRLTVL.

This clone has more than one count but fewer than ten. This CDR3 reads CASKAGADTQYF. For the CDR3, the DNA is TGTGCCAGCAAGGCGGGGGCAGATACGCAGTATTTT. The chain combines TRBV28 with TRBJ2-3; 7 bases fit TRBD2. V trimming: 7 bases; J trimming: 4 bases; junction bases outside the gene matches: 2. Germline lookup yields CDR1 MDHEN and CDR2 SYDVKM. The CDR3 is 12 residues long.

The gene calls are TRBV7-3 and TRBJ2-1; 7 nucleotides agree with TRBD1. Germline CDR1 reads SGHTA; CDR2 reads FQGTGA. The CDR3 runs to 16 residues. Trimming took 5 bases from V and 0 from J; bases not matched to a gene: 7. CDR3 DNA sequence: TGTGCCAGCAGCCCCGGGACAGTCAGCTCCTACAATGAGCAGTTCTTC. Translation gives CASSPGTVSSYNEQFF.

The V call is TRBV6-5, the J call TRBJ2-7; TRBD2 might be the D (6 bases). The CDR3 spans 13 residues. The V end lost 0 bases, the J end lost 6 bases, and 9 bases lay between the germline ends. The germline CDR1 and CDR2 sequences are MNHEY and SVGAGI. The CDR3 region has the DNA TGTGCCAGCAGTTACTCGACCGGGAGCGAGCAGTACTTC. Translation: CASSYSTGSEQYF.

As regards this clone: This specimen includes other DNA sequences encoding the same CDR3. This sequence joins TRBV7-9 and TRBJ2-1; D gene uncertain. This CDR3 is built from 11 residues. Germline V lookup: CDR1 SEHNR, CDR2 FQNEAQ (reference sequence). The germline V and J ends were trimmed by 4 bases and 9 bases, with 7 bases remaining between them. The DNA of the CDR3 is TGTGCCAGCAGCTCCGCAGGTGAGCAGTTCTTC. Translated: CASSSAGEQFF.

This chain links TRBV2 with TRBJ1-4; 9 nucleotides line up with TRBD1. The V segment lost 2 bases and the J segment 6 bases; nucleotides outside the gene matches: 1. CDR3 size: 14 residues. In germline, CDR1 is SNHLY, CDR2 FYNNEI. The CDR3 nucleotides read TGTGCCAGCAGTGAACGACAGGGGGATGAAAAACTGTTTTTT. Encoded protein: CASSERQGDEKLFF.

The rearrangement links TRBV2 to TRBJ2-4, with 7 bases lining up with TRBD1. V shed 6 bases and J 14 bases; nucleotides not matched to a gene: 19. The CDR3 sequence is 15 residues long. Germline CDR1 and CDR2: SNHLY and FYNNEI. For the CDR3, the DNA is TGTGCCAGCAGGAAAGAGAGGGGGCAGGTTTCACATGAGTACTTC. It translates to CASRKERGQVSHEYF.

The sample holds a few counts of this clone. The V call is TRBV18, the J call TRBJ1-5; unclear D gene. The CDR3 spans 14 residues. V lost 3 bases and J 3 bases, leaving 9 bases between the germline ends. The germline V gene has CDR1 KGHSH and CDR2 LQKENI. Here the CDR3 reads CASSPPLANQPQHF. In nucleotides, the CDR3 is TGTGCCAGCTCACCGCCGTTGGCCAATCAGCCCCAGCATTTT.

A few counts support this clone. The chain is built from TRBV28 and TRBJ2-5; D not resolved. Per germline, CDR1 MDHEN and CDR2 SYDVKM. Between the trimmed V and J ends, which lost 6 bases and 3 bases, there was a span of 14 bases. The CDR3 spans 14 residues. CDR3 DNA sequence: TGTGCCAGCAGAGAGCAGCAGGCTAAAGAGACCCAGTACTTC. Translation gives CASREQQAKETQYF.

The V gene is TRBV30, the J gene TRBJ2-2, with 10 bases aligning to TRBD1. CDR3 length: 14 residues. Germline V gene data show CDR1 as GTSNPN and CDR2 as SVGIG (reference sequence). The J segment lost 7 bases and the V segment lost 7 bases, leaving 9 bases of the junction unmatched. For the CDR3, the DNA is TGTGCCTTCCGGGACAGGGGCAGGGGCGGGGAGCTGTTTTTT. Its translation is CAFRDRGRGGELFF.

This clone was counted a few times. The J gene is TRBJ1-2, the V gene TRBV9; maybe TRBD1 (5 bases). The CDR3 has 13 residues. The V and J ends lost 4 bases and 3 bases respectively, with 10 bases between them. The germline CDR1 and CDR2 sequences are SGDLS and YYNGEE. Here the CDR3 reads CASSPSTDYGYTF. The CDR3 DNA reads as TGTGCCAGCAGCCCTTCGACAGACTATGGCTACACCTTC.

In regard to this clone: Relative to the germline gene, one junction end is altered; a read error may explain this. V gene TRBV7-2 combines with J gene TRBJ2-2; D might be TRBD1 (5 bases). CDR1 SGHTA and CDR2 FQGNSA come from the germline V gene. The CDR3 consists of 14 residues. The CDR3 coding sequence is TGTGCCAGCAGAGACAGTTGGAACGCCGGGGAGCTGTTTTTT. Its protein is CASRDSWNAGELFF.

V and J are TRBV19 and TRBJ1-5, with TRBD1 identical over 9 bases. V dropped 5 bases and J dropped 7; count of bases not matched to a gene: 12. Germline V CDR1 and CDR2: LNHDA, SQIVND (reference sequence). This CDR3 is built from 16 residues. CDR3 DNA sequence: TGTGCCAGTAGTCTCTATTCCGGGACAGGGAACCAGCCCCAGCATTTT. It is translated as CASSLYSGTGNQPQHF.

This clone has a handful of counts. The chain has TRBV4-1 and TRBJ1-5; the D gene is possibly TRBD1 (6 bases). The germline V gene encodes CDR1 MGHRA and CDR2 YSYEKL. V was clipped by 4 bases and J by 7 bases, with 14 bases between them. This CDR3 contains 14 residues. CDR3: CASSRAGEGQPQHF. The CDR3 nucleotides read TGCGCCAGCAGCCGAGCAGGGGAGGGCCAGCCCCAGCATTTT.

The gene calls are TRBV5-1 and TRBJ1-1; 7 bases align to TRBD1. The J segment lost 0 bases and the V segment lost 3 bases, leaving 5 bases of the junction unmatched. The CDR3 is 15 residues long. From germline, CDR1 is SGHRS and CDR2 YFSETQ. The CDR3 nucleotides read TGCGCCAGCAGCTCGACAGGGAGGATGAACACTGAAGCTTTCTTT. This translates into CASSSTGRMNTEAFF.